Listed below are T cell receptor beta chains from one sample, sequenced in a study of cytomegalovirus exposure and HLA in healthy donors. The data were produced by immunoSEQ multiplex PCR, yet TCRdb's version contains in-frame clones alone and is incomplete. The sample totals around 210,000 clones. The specimen was PBMCs. The receptors derive from a girl aged 2 to 9 in good health and CMV-seropositive. Each CDR3 is given with its conserved first and last residue. The D gene is left open where the match is weak.

v_call	j_call	d_call	cdr3_nt	cdr3_aa
TRBV28	TRBJ2-7	NA	TGTGCCAGCAGTTTAAACCAGGGTTGGGGCGAGCAGTACTTC	CASSLNQGWGEQYF
TRBV28	TRBJ2-7	NA	TGTGCCTGTGGGGGCAGGGGCTCCTACGAGCAGTACTTC	CACGGRGSYEQYF
TRBV28	TRBJ1-6	NA	TGTGCCAGCAGTTTAGCGGACTATTCACCCCTCCACTTT	CASSLADYSPLHF
TRBV19	TRBJ1-2	NA	TGTGCCAGTAGTATTTCAGGGCCGTCCCGAGGCTACACCTTC	CASSISGPSRGYTF
TRBV5-1	TRBJ2-5	TRBD1	TGCGCCAGCACAGTAACAGGGGGAGAGGAGACCCAGTACTTC	CASTVTGGEETQYF
TRBV27	TRBJ2-1	NA	TGTGCCAGTAACTTAGGGGGCGGGACCGGCAATGAGCAGTTCTTC	CASNLGGGTGNEQFF
TRBV6-4	TRBJ2-2	NA	TGTGCCAGCATGGCAGAGAACACCGGGGAGCTGTTTTTT	CASMAENTGELFF
TRBV27	TRBJ1-2	NA	TGTGCCAGCAGTTTAGGGCCCAGGGCCGGAGGCTACACCTTC	CASSLGPRAGGYTF
TRBV29-1	TRBJ2-1	TRBD2	TGCAGCGTTGAAGGTCGGGCGGGAGGAAGGGTTGAGCAGTTCTTC	CSVEGRAGGRVEQFF
TRBV5-1	TRBJ2-7	NA	TGCGCCAGCAGAGGGAGGCCCCCCTCCGAGCAGTACTTC	CASRGRPPSEQYF
TRBV5-1	TRBJ1-2	NA	TGCGCCAGCACCACAAATGGAGAGGGCTACACCTTC	CASTTNGEGYTF
TRBV11-2	TRBJ1-2	TRBD1	TGTGCCAGCAGCTTAGATTCAGGGGGCTATGGCTACACCTTC	CASSLDSGGYGYTF
TRBV7-9	TRBJ1-1	TRBD1	TGTGCCAGCAGCACTGGGGACAGGGACACTGAAGCTTTCTTT	CASSTGDRDTEAFF
TRBV14	TRBJ2-7	NA	TGTGCCAGCAGCCAAGAGGTGGTTCCCTACGAGCAGTACTTC	CASSQEVVPYEQYF
TRBV4-1	TRBJ1-5	NA	TGCGCCAGCAGCCAAGAGGGGAGGGTACGTCAGCCCCAGCATTTT	CASSQEGRVRQPQHF
TRBV4-2	TRBJ2-6	NA	TGTGCCAGCAGCCAATCCCCCCTTCAGCGAGCCTCTGGGGCCAACGTCCTGACTTTC	CASSQSPLQRASGANVLTF
TRBV7-2	TRBJ2-7	TRBD2	TGTGCCAGCAGCCAACCGGGACTAGCGGGAGAGTGGTCTCCTGGCGAGCAGTACTTC	CASSQPGLAGEWSPGEQYF
TRBV28	TRBJ2-2	TRBD1	TGTGCCAGCAGTTTGGACGGACAGGGCGCCGGGGAGCTGTTTTTT	CASSLDGQGAGELFF
TRBV13	TRBJ2-2	NA	TGTGCCAGCAGCCAGACCGGGGGCACCGGGGAGCTGTTTTTT	CASSQTGGTGELFF
TRBV6-5	TRBJ2-3	TRBD1	TGTGCCAGCAGTTACGGGCCCGGGACAGTGACGCAGTATTTT	CASSYGPGTVTQYF
TRBV5-1	TRBJ2-3	NA	TGCGCCAGCAGATTGGACGGCGGGCCCTCCACAGATACGCAGTATTTT	CASRLDGGPSTDTQYF
TRBV19	TRBJ2-1	TRBD2	TGTGCCAGTAGCCGGGAGGGCCGGGACAATGAGCAGTTCTTC	CASSREGRDNEQFF
TRBV5-1	TRBJ2-3	TRBD2	TGCGCCAGCAGCTTGGGGCTAGCGGGAGTAGATACGCAGTATTTT	CASSLGLAGVDTQYF
TRBV10-3	TRBJ2-7	TRBD2	TGTGCCATCAGTAAGGGACTAGCGGGAGGGCCACTGGGCTACGAGCAGTACTTC	CAISKGLAGGPLGYEQYF
TRBV14	TRBJ2-1	NA	TGTGCCAGCAGCCAAAGGTGGGCCGGGAGTTCCTACAATGAGCAGTTCTTC	CASSQRWAGSSYNEQFF
TRBV5-1	TRBJ1-2	NA	TGCGCCAGCAGCTTGGTTGCAGTCTATGGCTACACCTTC	CASSLVAVYGYTF
TRBV5-3	TRBJ2-7	TRBD2	TGTGCCAGAAGCTCGACTAGCTGGGAGCAGTACTTC	CARSSTSWEQYF
TRBV7-9	TRBJ2-7	TRBD2	TGTGCCAGCAGCTTCTCATGGCGGGAGGACCACGAGCAGTACTTC	CASSFSWREDHEQYF
TRBV28	TRBJ2-5	NA	TGTGCCTGCAGCCGTCCTACGGACTGGACGGAGGAGACCCAGTACTTC	CACSRPTDWTEETQYF
TRBV30	TRBJ2-3	NA	TGTGCCTGGGGGGGGAACCACCTCACAGATACGCAGTATTTT	CAWGGNHLTDTQYF
TRBV2	TRBJ2-7	TRBD2	TGTGCCAGCAGTGACCCGACTAGCTGGGCGTCCTACGAGCAGTACTTC	CASSDPTSWASYEQYF
TRBV7-2	TRBJ2-3	TRBD1	TGTGCCAGCAGCCTTGGACAGGGCTCAGATACGCAGTATTTT	CASSLGQGSDTQYF
TRBV6-6	TRBJ1-2	TRBD1	TGTGCCAGCAGTTACAGGGACAGGGGTAACGGCTACACCTTC	CASSYRDRGNGYTF
TRBV19	TRBJ2-3	TRBD2	TGTGCCAGTAGCCGGGGACTAGCGGGAGTCCCCCCTACAGATACGCAGTATTTT	CASSRGLAGVPPTDTQYF
TRBV7-9	TRBJ2-3	TRBD2	TGTGCCAGCAGCTCCCTTTTCGAGCGGGAGGGCCCAGATACGCAGTATTTT	CASSSLFEREGPDTQYF
TRBV7-3	TRBJ2-2	TRBD1	TGTGCCAGCAGGCTAACAGGGGTCGACACCGGGGAGCTGTTTTTT	CASRLTGVDTGELFF
TRBV5-5	TRBJ1-1	NA	TGTGCCAGCAGCCGGGATCGGGACACTGAAGCTTTCTTT	CASSRDRDTEAFF
TRBV19	TRBJ2-7	NA	TGTGCCAGTAGCCAATACAGGACCCTACTTTCCTACGAGCAGTACTTC	CASSQYRTLLSYEQYF
TRBV10-1	TRBJ2-2	TRBD2	TGCGCCAGCAGCCCCACCGGACTAGCGGGCACCGGGGAGCTGTTTTTT	CASSPTGLAGTGELFF
TRBV4-1	TRBJ2-2	NA	TGCGCCAGCAGCCCTCCGGGCGGGGAGCTGTTTTTT	CASSPPGGELFF
TRBV5-5	TRBJ1-6	NA	TGTGCCAGCAGCTTCGGGAGCTCCTATAATTCACCCCTCCACTTT	CASSFGSSYNSPLHF
TRBV28	TRBJ1-1	NA	TGTGCCAGCATAGCAGGACAGAACACTGAAGCTTTCTTT	CASIAGQNTEAFF
TRBV6-5	TRBJ1-5	TRBD1	TGTGCCAGCAGTTCGGGACAGTATAATCAGCCCCAGCATTTT	CASSSGQYNQPQHF
TRBV28	TRBJ2-7	NA	TGTGCCAGCAGTGTCCCCCACAGGGCCGAGCAGTACTTC	CASSVPHRAEQYF
TRBV19	TRBJ2-7	TRBD2	TGTGCCAGTAGTATGATTAGCGGGATAGTCTACGAGCAGTACTTC	CASSMISGIVYEQYF
TRBV7-6	TRBJ2-5	NA	TGTGCCAGCAGCTCCGACGAGGGGACCCAGTACTTC	CASSSDEGTQYF
TRBV27	TRBJ2-2	TRBD1	TGTGCCAGCAGTCCTAAGACCGGGACAGGGAGCCCAACCGGGGAGCTGTTTTTT	CASSPKTGTGSPTGELFF
TRBV5-8	TRBJ1-3	TRBD1	TGTGCCAGCAGCTTGGTGGGACAGGGACTCCGTGGAAACACCATATATTTT	CASSLVGQGLRGNTIYF
TRBV5-6	TRBJ2-5	NA	TGTGCCAGCACCCCTTGGGGGGAAGAGACCCAGTACTTC	CASTPWGEETQYF
TRBV19	TRBJ1-1	TRBD1	TGTGCCAGTAGCAGGGGGGTACTTCGTCAGGCTGAAGCTTTCTTT	CASSRGVLRQAEAFF
TRBV7-2	TRBJ1-5	NA	TGTGCCAGCAGCTCCGAGCTTTTGGCGGGAGTCAATCAGCCCCAGCATTTT	CASSSELLAGVNQPQHF
TRBV30	TRBJ1-2	TRBD1	TGTGCCTGGACCCGAGGACAGGGGGTAAACTATGGCTACACCTTC	CAWTRGQGVNYGYTF
TRBV19	TRBJ1-1	TRBD1	TGTGCCACAAAAATACCAGGGGGGCAATCTGAAGCTTTCTTT	CATKIPGGQSEAFF
TRBV27	TRBJ2-7	TRBD1	TGTGCCAGCAGTTTATGGGGGACTCAGGGGGCTTCCTACGAGCAGTACTTC	CASSLWGTQGASYEQYF
TRBV28	TRBJ1-1	TRBD1	TGTGCCAGCAGTTTATCAGAACAGGGGTACACTGAAGCTTTCTTT	CASSLSEQGYTEAFF
TRBV6-6	TRBJ1-2	NA	TGTGCCACCACGGGCGGGGCACTTAACTATGGCTACACCTTC	CATTGGALNYGYTF
TRBV7-2	TRBJ1-5	TRBD1	TGTGCCAGCAGCTTAGGGACAGGAAGTTATCTTTCCCAGCATTTT	CASSLGTGSYLSQHF
TRBV28	TRBJ1-2	NA	TGTGCCAGCAGTCCTAGGGGTGGTGGCTACACCTTC	CASSPRGGGYTF
TRBV28	TRBJ2-5	NA	TGTGCCAGCAGCCCCCGAGGGGAGACCCAGTACTTC	CASSPRGETQYF